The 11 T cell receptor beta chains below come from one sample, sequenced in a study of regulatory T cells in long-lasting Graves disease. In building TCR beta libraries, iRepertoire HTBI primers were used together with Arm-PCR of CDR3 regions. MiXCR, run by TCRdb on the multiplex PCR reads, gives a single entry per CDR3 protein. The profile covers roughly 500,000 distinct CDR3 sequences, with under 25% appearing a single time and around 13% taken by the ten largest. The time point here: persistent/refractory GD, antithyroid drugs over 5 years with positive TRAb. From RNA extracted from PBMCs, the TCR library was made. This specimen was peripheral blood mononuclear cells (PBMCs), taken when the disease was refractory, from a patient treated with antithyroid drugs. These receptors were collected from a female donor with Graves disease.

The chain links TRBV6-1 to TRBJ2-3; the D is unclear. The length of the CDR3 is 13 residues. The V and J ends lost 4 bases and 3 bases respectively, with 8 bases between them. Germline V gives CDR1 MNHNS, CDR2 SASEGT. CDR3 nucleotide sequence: TGTGCCAGCAGTGCGGAGTGGACAGATACGCAGTATTTT. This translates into CASSAEWTDTQYF.

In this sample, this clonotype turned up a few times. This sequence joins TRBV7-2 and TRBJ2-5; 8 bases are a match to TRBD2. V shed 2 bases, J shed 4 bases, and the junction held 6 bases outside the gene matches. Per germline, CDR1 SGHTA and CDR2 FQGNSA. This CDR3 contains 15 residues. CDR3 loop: CASSLQSGSGETQYF. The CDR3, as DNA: TGTGCCAGCAGCTTACAGAGCGGGAGTGGAGAGACCCAGTACTTC.

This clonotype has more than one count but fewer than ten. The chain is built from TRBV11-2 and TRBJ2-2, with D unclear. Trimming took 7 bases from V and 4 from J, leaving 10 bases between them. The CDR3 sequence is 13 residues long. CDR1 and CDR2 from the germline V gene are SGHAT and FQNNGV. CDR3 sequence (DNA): TGTGCCAGCACCGCACGGACCACCGGGGAGCTGTTTTTT. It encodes CASTARTTGELFF.

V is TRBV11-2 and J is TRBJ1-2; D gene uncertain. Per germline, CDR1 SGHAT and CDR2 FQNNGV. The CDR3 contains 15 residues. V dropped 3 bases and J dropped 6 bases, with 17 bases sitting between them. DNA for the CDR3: TGTGCCAGCAGCTTTTTGTACAGCCTCCGGGATGGCTACACCTTC. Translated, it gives CASSFLYSLRDGYTF.

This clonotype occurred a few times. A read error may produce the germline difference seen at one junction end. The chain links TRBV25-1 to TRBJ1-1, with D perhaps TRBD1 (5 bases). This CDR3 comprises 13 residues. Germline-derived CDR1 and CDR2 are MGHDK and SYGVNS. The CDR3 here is CASNEYGGLEAFF. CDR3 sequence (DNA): TGTGCCAGCAATGAATATGGGGGACTAGAAGCTTTCTTT.

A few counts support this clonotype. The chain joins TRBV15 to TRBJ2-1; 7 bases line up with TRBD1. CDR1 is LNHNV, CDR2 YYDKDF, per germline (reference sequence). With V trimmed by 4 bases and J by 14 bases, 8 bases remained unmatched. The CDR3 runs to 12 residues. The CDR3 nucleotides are TGTGCCACCAGCATGACAGGGTGGGAAGAGTTCTTC. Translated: CATSMTGWEEFF.

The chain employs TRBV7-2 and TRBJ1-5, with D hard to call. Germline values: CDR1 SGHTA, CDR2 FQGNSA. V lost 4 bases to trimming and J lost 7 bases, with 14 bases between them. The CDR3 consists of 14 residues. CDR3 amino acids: CASSSLDGEQPQHF. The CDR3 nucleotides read TGTGCCAGCAGCTCACTAGACGGAGAACAGCCCCAGCATTTT.

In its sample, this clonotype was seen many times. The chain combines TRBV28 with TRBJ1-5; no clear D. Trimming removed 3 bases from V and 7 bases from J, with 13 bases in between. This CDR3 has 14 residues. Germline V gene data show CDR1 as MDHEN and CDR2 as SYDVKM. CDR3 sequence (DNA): TGTGCCAGCAGTTTCCCAAGGACCGGGCAGCCCCAGCATTTT. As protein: CASSFPRTGQPQHF.

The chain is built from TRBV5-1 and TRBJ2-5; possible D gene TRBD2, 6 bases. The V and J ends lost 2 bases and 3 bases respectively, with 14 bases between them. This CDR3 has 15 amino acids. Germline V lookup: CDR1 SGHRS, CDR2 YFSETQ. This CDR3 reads CASSLPTGAEETQYF. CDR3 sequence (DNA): TGCGCCAGCAGCTTACCCACGGGAGCGGAAGAGACCCAGTACTTC.

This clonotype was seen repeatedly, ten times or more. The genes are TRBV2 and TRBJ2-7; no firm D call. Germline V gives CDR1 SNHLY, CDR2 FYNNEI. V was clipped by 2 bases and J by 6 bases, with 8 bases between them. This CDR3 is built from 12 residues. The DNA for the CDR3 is TGTGCCAGCAGTGAACCGAACTCCGAGCAGTACTTC. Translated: CASSEPNSEQYF.

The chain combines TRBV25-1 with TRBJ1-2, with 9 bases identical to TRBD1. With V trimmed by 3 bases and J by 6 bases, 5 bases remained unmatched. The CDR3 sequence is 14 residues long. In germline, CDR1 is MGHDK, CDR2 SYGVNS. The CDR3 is CASSDDRGRNGYTF. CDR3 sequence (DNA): TGTGCCAGCAGTGACGACAGGGGGAGAAATGGCTACACCTTC.